A single sample gave rise to the 15 T cell receptor beta chains below, sequenced in a study of human T cells and chemical hapten exposure. The time point denotes: patch test 3, about 24 weeks after DPC sensitization. Regarding treatment: therapeutic diphenylcyclopropenone sensitization with weekly scalp DPC. MiXCR was run by TCRdb on the RACE reads, yielding one entry per CDR3 protein. The table shows over 55,000 distinct CDR3 sequences, with roughly 10% occurring only once. Source: whole blood, taken in connection with sensitization to the hapten diphenylcyclopropenone (DPC). Receptors were obtained from a woman in her fifties or sixties with alopecia areata. Some clones in this sample may be carry-over from other donors' samples.

This clonotype was found a few times. The chain carries TRBV5-5 and TRBJ1-1, with D possibly TRBD1 on 5 matching bases. This CDR3 has 16 residues. Trimming removed 3 bases from V and 5 bases from J, with 20 bases in between. CDR1 and CDR2 from the germline V gene are SGHKS and YYEKEE (reference sequence). The CDR3 here is CASSWTTPGPGTEAFF. The CDR3 DNA reads as TGTGCCAGCAGCTGGACGACTCCAGGGCCGGGTACTGAAGCTTTCTTT.

There are many counts of this clonotype. This chain uses TRBV28 with TRBJ2-5; maybe TRBD2 (6 bases). This CDR3 region has 14 residues. Trimming left V 2 bases short and J 2 bases short, with 9 bases between. The germline V gene encodes CDR1 MDHEN and CDR2 SYDVKM. The chain's CDR3 is CASSLELAQETQYF. DNA of the CDR3: TGTGCCAGCAGTTTAGAACTAGCACAAGAGACCCAGTACTTC.

This clonotype was detected a few times. CDR3 in DNA: TGTGCCAGCAGCTTGTCTCCCCACTTAGCAACTAATGAAAAACTGTTTTTT. Amino acids: CASSLSPHLATNEKLFF. V and J are TRBV5-5 and TRBJ1-4; D uncertain. Germline CDR1 and CDR2: SGHKS and YYEKEE (reference sequence). Between the trimmed V and J ends, which lost 1 base and 0 bases, there was a span of 13 bases. The length of the CDR3 is 17 residues. The entire variable domain, with the rest obtained from reference TRBV5-5 and TRBJ1-4, is as follows: DAGVTQSPTHLIKTRGQQVTLRCSPISGHKSVSWYQQVLGQGPQFIFQYYEKEERGRGNFPDRFSARQFPNYSSELNVNALLLGDSALYLCASSLSPHLATNEKLFFGSGTQLSVL.

J is TRBJ2-5 and V is TRBV7-6; no reliable D call. This CDR3 region has 13 residues. Germline V CDR1 and CDR2: SGHVS, FNYEAQ. Deletions cut 2 bases from V and 5 bases from J, with 9 bases between. Written as DNA, the CDR3 is TGTGCCAGCAGCTTACAGACCAGCGAGACCCAGTACTTC. This codes for CASSLQTSETQYF.

This clonotype was picked up many times. The genes are TRBV18 and TRBJ2-7, with D possibly matching TRBD2 (6 bases). The germline CDR1 and CDR2 sequences are KGHSH and LQKENI. The CDR3 runs to 15 residues. The V gene lost 8 bases and the J gene lost 2 bases, with 19 bases spanning the gap. CDR3 sequence (DNA): TGTGCCAGCCGGGGGAGTCCGGGTCCCGCCTACGAGCAGTACTTC. Its protein is CASRGSPGPAYEQYF.

In its sample, this clonotype was seen many times. The chain employs TRBV11-2 and TRBJ1-1; D uncertain. The V and J ends lost 1 base and 0 bases respectively, with 3 bases between them. In germline, CDR1 is SGHAT, CDR2 FQNNGV. This CDR3 has 13 amino acids. CDR3 coding DNA: TGTGCCAGCAGCTTAGGGCTGAACACTGAAGCTTTCTTT. Translation: CASSLGLNTEAFF. The entire variable domain, with the rest obtained from reference TRBV11-2 and TRBJ1-1, is as follows: EAGVAQSPRYKIIEKRQSVAFWCNPISGHATLYWYQQILGQGPKLLIQFQNNGVVDDSQLPKDRFSAERLKGVDSTLKIQPAKLEDSAVYLCASSLGLNTEAFFGQGTRLTVV.

This clonotype was seen at least ten times. The chain couples TRBV3-1 to TRBJ2-2, with D unclear. The CDR3 consists of 14 residues. The V and J ends lost 4 bases and 5 bases respectively, with 11 bases between them. Germline V gene lookup returns CDR1 LGHDT and CDR2 YNNKEL (reference sequence). The CDR3: CASSPPRGTGELFF. The CDR3 bases are TGTGCCAGCAGCCCCCCCCGCGGTACCGGGGAGCTGTTTTTT.

The rearrangement joins TRBV5-5 to TRBJ2-7; TRBD2 aligns across 7 bases. The CDR3 runs 13 residues. The germline V gene has CDR1 SGHKS and CDR2 YYEKEE (reference sequence). V dropped 5 bases and J dropped 3; count of bases not matched to a gene: 5. DNA of the CDR3: TGTGCCAGCAGTCCGGGACTATACTACGAGCAGTACTTC. It is translated as CASSPGLYYEQYF.

This clonotype was counted ten times or more. The chain recombines TRBV29-1 with TRBJ1-2; no clear D gene. CDR3 length: 11 residues. V lost 3 bases to trimming and J lost 4 bases, with 6 bases between them. Germline loops: CDR1 SQVTM, CDR2 ANQGSEA. As DNA, the CDR3 is TGCAGCGTTGACAGTACCTATGGCTACACCTTC. Protein product: CSVDSTYGYTF.

This clonotype was counted ten times or more. The chain links TRBV4-3 to TRBJ1-1; D is ambiguous. CDR1 LGHNA and CDR2 YSLEER come from the germline V gene. CDR3 length: 16 residues. With 6 bases removed from V and 5 bases from J, the gap between germline ends came to 22 bases. CDR3 nucleotide sequence: TGCGCCAGCAGGCCTATGCTGGGAGCGGGTACGACTGAAGCTTTCTTT. It specifies CASRPMLGAGTTEAFF.

In this sample, this clonotype turned up many times. This rearrangement joins TRBV7-9 to TRBJ1-5; 7 positions match TRBD1. V trimming: 5 bases; J trimming: 5 bases; junction bases outside the gene matches: 6. CDR3 length equals 14 residues. Germline-derived CDR1 and CDR2 are SEHNR and FQNEAQ (reference sequence). In nucleotides, the CDR3 is TGTGCCAGCAGCCCCCAGGGGGGGCATCAGCCCCAGCATTTT. Its protein product is CASSPQGGHQPQHF.

This clonotype has at least ten counts. V is TRBV7-9 and J is TRBJ1-5, with a tentative D call TRBD1 (6 bases). This CDR3 contains 15 residues. Germline CDR1 reads SEHNR; CDR2 reads FQNEAQ (reference sequence). With 0 bases removed from V and 3 bases from J, the gap between germline ends came to 9 bases. The CDR3 nucleotides read TGTGCCAGCAGCTTAGCAGGACAGCCCAATCAGCCCCAGCATTTT. Protein product: CASSLAGQPNQPQHF.

The sample holds a few counts of this clonotype. The rearrangement links TRBV18 to TRBJ2-2, with 7 bases fitting TRBD1. Looked up from germline, CDR1 is KGHSH and CDR2 is LQKENI. V lost 5 bases, J lost 6 bases, and 3 bases stayed unmatched. The CDR3 has 13 residues. CDR3 protein: CASSSQGAGELFF. The CDR3 DNA reads TGTGCCAGCTCATCCCAGGGGGCCGGGGAGCTGTTTTTT.

As to this clonotype: A much larger clone differs by one base, so this may be a read error. The V and J genes are TRBV18 and TRBJ1-5; tentatively, D is TRBD1 (6 bases). The germline CDR1 and CDR2 sequences are KGHSH and LQKENI. The CDR3 spans 15 residues. Trimming took 7 bases from V and 0 from J, leaving 13 bases between them. The DNA for the CDR3 is TGTGCCAGCTTACCCGGGACACGTAGCAATCAGCCCCAGCATTTT. It codes for CASLPGTRSNQPQHF.

J is TRBJ2-1 and V is TRBV12-3 or TRBV12-4; 8 bases match TRBD2. The length of the CDR3 is 16 residues. V was pared by 7 bases and J by 0 bases, with 8 bases of the junction left unmatched. In nucleotides, the CDR3 is TGTGCCAGCATTCATATAGCGGGACACTCCTACAATGAGCAGTTCTTC. Translated, it gives CASIHIAGHSYNEQFF.